These 21 T cell receptor beta chains were all obtained from the same sample, sequenced in a study of technical replicates of blood from a few donors. Assay used: immunoSEQ multiplex PCR; TCRdb lists only in-frame clones, some missing. The sample consists of under 90,000 clones, 90% to 95% of them appearing once. The sample taken for sequencing was T cells isolated from PBMCs. The origin of the receptors is a human donor in good health.

The V call is TRBV11-2, the J call TRBJ2-3, with a possible D match to TRBD2 (6 bases). Trimming shortened V by 1 base and J by 4 bases, and 12 bases separated the two germline ends. This CDR3 contains 15 residues. The V gene's germline CDR1 is SGHAT and CDR2 FQNNGV. The CDR3 sequence is CASSLGGGTSDTQYF. The CDR3 nucleotides are TGTGCCAGCAGCTTAGGTGGGGGGACCTCAGATACGCAGTATTTT.

This sequence joins TRBV5-4 and TRBJ1-3, with D perhaps matching TRBD1 (6 bases). The CDR3 consists of 14 residues. V lost 4 bases, J lost 4 bases, and 12 bases lay in between. Germline CDR1 reads SGHNT; CDR2 reads YYREEE (reference sequence). CDR3 loop: CASSRAGGGNTIYF. The CDR3 DNA follows: TGTGCCAGCAGCCGAGCGGGGGGCGGAAACACCATATATTTT.

CDR3 protein: CASSLGQDTLYHEQFF. Written as DNA, the CDR3 is TGCGCCAGCAGCTTGGGGCAGGACACCCTTTACCATGAGCAGTTCTTC. The chain is built from TRBV5-1 and TRBJ2-1, with D tentatively TRBD1 (5 bases). V was clipped by 0 bases and J by 8 bases, with 18 bases between them. The CDR3 is 16 residues long. Germline values: CDR1 SGHRS, CDR2 YFSETQ.

This chain connects TRBV28 to TRBJ2-1; D is ambiguous. CDR3 length: 13 residues. Germline V gives CDR1 MDHEN, CDR2 SYDVKM. Trimming removed 1 base from V and 7 bases from J, with 8 bases in between. CDR3 DNA sequence: TGTGCCAGCAGTTTATCGATGGAGAATGAGCAGTTCTTC. Protein product: CASSLSMENEQFF.

This chain uses TRBV28 with TRBJ1-2, with D uncertain. CDR1 is MDHEN and CDR2 is SYDVKM in the germline V gene. Trimming cost V 6 bases and J 1 base, with 9 bases left between them. CDR3 length: 13 residues. This CDR3 reads CASRSSLNYGYTF. CDR3 bases: TGTGCCAGCAGATCAAGCCTTAACTATGGCTACACCTTC.

V is TRBV6-5 and J is TRBJ2-1; the D is unclear. Trimming cost V 7 bases and J 3 bases, with 10 bases left between them. The CDR3 consists of 13 residues. Germline V CDR1 and CDR2: MNHEY, SVGAGI. In DNA form, the CDR3 reads TGTGCCAGCACCTTGGGCAGCTACAATGAGCAGTTCTTC. As protein: CASTLGSYNEQFF.

The J gene is TRBJ2-1, the V gene TRBV13; a weak D match, TRBD1 (5 bases). The V gene lost 2 bases and the J gene lost 13 bases, with 9 bases spanning the gap. Germline V gives CDR1 PRHDT, CDR2 FYEKMQ (reference sequence). CDR3 length: 11 amino acids. The CDR3 DNA reads TGTGCCAGCAGCTTACGGCAGGGTCAGTTCTTC. Its translation: CASSLRQGQFF.

This clone was observed once. V and J are TRBV19 and TRBJ2-2, with a weak D call TRBD2 (5 bases). Trimming stripped 3 bases from V and 2 bases from J, with 22 bases between. CDR3 length: 19 amino acids. Germline V lookup: CDR1 LNHDA, CDR2 SQIVND (reference sequence). The CDR3 here is CASSIIIKRGRSNTGELFF. DNA of the CDR3: TGTGCCAGTAGTATTATTATCAAACGGGGTCGGAGTAACACCGGGGAGCTGTTTTTT.

This sequence joins TRBV2 and TRBJ1-2, with unresolved D. Germline-derived CDR1 and CDR2 are SNHLY and FYNNEI. The ends were cut back, 6 bases at V and 3 bases at J, with 8 bases in the middle. The length of the CDR3 is 12 residues. CDR3 sequence: CASRRVDYGYTF. The CDR3 nucleotides read TGTGCCAGCAGACGGGTAGACTATGGCTACACCTTC.

The V call is TRBV9, the J call TRBJ2-3; 8 nucleotides agree with TRBD2. Germline CDR1 SGDLS, CDR2 YYNGEE. V trimming: 0 bases; J trimming: 2 bases; junction bases outside the gene matches: 2. The CDR3 loop spans 15 amino acids. CDR3 DNA sequence: TGTGCCAGCAGCGTAGAGGGACTAGTCACAGATACGCAGTATTTT. Its protein product is CASSVEGLVTDTQYF.

This chain uses TRBV4-1 with TRBJ2-5; 14 nucleotides agree with TRBD2. The CDR3 runs to 17 residues. Trimming removed 1 base from V and 7 bases from J; junction bases left unmatched: 8. Germline-derived CDR1 and CDR2 are MGHRA and YSYEKL. The CDR3 loop reads CASSQVGLAGGVGTQYF. The DNA of the CDR3 is TGCGCCAGCAGCCAAGTAGGACTAGCGGGGGGAGTTGGGACCCAGTACTTC.

The CDR3 bases are TGTGCCAGCAGCAAGGGACTCGGAAATCAGCCCCAGCATTTT. This sequence encodes CASSKGLGNQPQHF. The chain joins TRBV14 to TRBJ1-5, with D perhaps TRBD1 (5 bases). Trimming pared 5 bases from V and 4 bases from J, leaving 12 bases between. The CDR3 spans 14 residues. CDR1 is SGHDN, CDR2 FVKESK, per germline.

The rearrangement joins TRBV7-6 to TRBJ2-2; 12 bases match TRBD2. V lost 3 bases and J lost 5; bases outside the gene matches: 4. The CDR3 totals 16 residues. Germline lookup yields CDR1 SGHVS and CDR2 FNYEAQ. The CDR3 loop is CASSLGLAGGTGELFF. Here the CDR3 DNA reads TGTGCCAGCAGCTTGGGACTAGCGGGCGGAACCGGGGAGCTGTTTTTT.

The V and J genes are TRBV6-5 and TRBJ1-2; a weak D match, TRBD1 (5 bases). The CDR3 loop spans 15 amino acids. With 0 bases removed from V and 3 bases from J, the gap between germline ends came to 11 bases. Germline lookup yields CDR1 MNHEY and CDR2 SVGAGI. This chain's CDR3 is CASSYSVGGDYGYTF. In nucleotides, the CDR3 is TGTGCCAGCAGTTACTCTGTTGGAGGGGACTATGGCTACACCTTC.

This clone was seen a single time. The chain couples TRBV7-8 to TRBJ1-2; D remains ambiguous. This CDR3 spans 17 amino acids. Trimming took off 5 bases at V and 0 bases at J, with 19 bases between the two ends. CDR1 is SGHVS, CDR2 FQNEAQ, per germline. Here the CDR3 DNA reads TGTGCCAGCAGCCACACGCCAGTAGTCGGAGCTAACTATGGCTACACCTTC. Protein product: CASSHTPVVGANYGYTF.

V gene TRBV14 combines with J gene TRBJ2-7, with 8 bases identical to TRBD2. The CDR3 is 15 amino acids. V dropped 2 bases and J dropped 5; count of bases not matched to a gene: 8. The germline V gene encodes CDR1 SGHDN and CDR2 FVKESK. DNA for the CDR3: TGTGCCAGCAGCCAACAGGGACTAGGACGGAACGAGCAGTACTTC. It specifies CASSQQGLGRNEQYF.

The chain recombines TRBV6-5 with TRBJ1-2, with D possibly TRBD1 on 6 matching bases. From germline, CDR1 is MNHEY and CDR2 SVGAGI. Trimming shortened V by 5 bases and J by 3 bases, and 10 bases separated the two germline ends. The CDR3 has 13 residues. Here the CDR3 reads CASSPDSHYGYTF. The CDR3 nucleotides are TGTGCCAGCAGTCCGGACAGCCACTATGGCTACACCTTC.

This chain joins TRBV13 and TRBJ2-7; D possibly corresponds to TRBD1 (6 bases). Deletions cut 5 bases from V and 1 base from J, with 9 bases between. Germline CDR1 and CDR2: PRHDT and FYEKMQ (reference sequence). The CDR3 covers 13 residues. For the CDR3, the DNA is TGTGCCAGCAGCCCGACAGGTTCCTACGAGCAGTACTTC. Its translation: CASSPTGSYEQYF.

In this sample, this clone turned up once. This chain joins TRBV5-1 and TRBJ2-3; tentative D call: TRBD1 (7 bases). The CDR3 runs 15 residues. CDR1 is SGHRS, CDR2 YFSETQ, per germline. V dropped 3 bases and J dropped 3 bases, with 14 bases sitting between them. For the CDR3, the DNA is TGCGCCAGCAGCTCGGAGGGGGGACAGACAGATACGCAGTATTTT. Translating it yields CASSSEGGQTDTQYF.

The genes are TRBV4-1 and TRBJ1-3, with 7 bases that match TRBD1. Trimming took 4 bases from V and 8 from J; bases not matched to a gene: 23. Germline values: CDR1 MGHRA, CDR2 YSYEKL. The CDR3 contains 19 residues. The CDR3 loop is CASSPPRQGVFPLVDTIYF. CDR3 DNA sequence: TGCGCCAGCAGCCCCCCCCGACAGGGTGTTTTTCCACTTGTGGACACCATATATTTT.

The V gene is TRBV5-1, the J gene TRBJ2-7; 8 bases match TRBD1. CDR1 and CDR2 (germline): SGHRS, YFSETQ. The CDR3 consists of 15 residues. J lost 3 bases, V lost 0 bases, and 5 bases had no gene match. Written as DNA, the CDR3 is TGCGCCAGCAGCTTGGGATGGACAGGGAGCTACGAGCAGTACTTC. It is translated as CASSLGWTGSYEQYF.